These 11 T cell receptor beta chains share one sample of origin, sequenced in a study of technical replicates of blood from several donors. The data were produced by immunoSEQ multiplex PCR, yet TCRdb's version contains in-frame clones alone and is incomplete. The data show some 49,000 clones, with around nine tenths seen just once and less than 5% held by the top ten. The sample was PBMCs. The receptors derive from a human donor in good health. Some clones in this sample may be carry-over from other donors' samples.

The chain recombines TRBV5-1 with TRBJ2-7; no reliable D call. CDR3 length: 12 residues. V dropped 2 bases and J dropped 0 bases, with 3 bases sitting between them. From germline, CDR1 is SGHRS and CDR2 YFSETQ. The CDR3 DNA sequence: TGCGCCAGCAGCTTTAGCTCCTACGAGCAGTACTTC. It encodes CASSFSSYEQYF.

The rearrangement joins TRBV4-1 to TRBJ2-5, with no clear D. Germline CDR1 and CDR2: MGHRA and YSYEKL. The germline V and J ends were trimmed by 1 base and 1 base, with 7 bases remaining between them. CDR3 length equals 14 residues. The CDR3 region has the DNA TGCGCCAGCAGCCAAGTCTATCTCCAAGAGACCCAGTACTTC. The encoded protein is CASSQVYLQETQYF.

The gene calls are TRBV5-1 and TRBJ2-5; 9 nucleotides align to TRBD1. The CDR3 is made up of 15 amino acids. The V and J ends lost 1 base and 4 bases, in that order; junction bases with no gene match: 5. CDR1 and CDR2 (germline): SGHRS, YFSETQ. DNA of the CDR3: TGCGCCAGCAGCTTGTCCGGACAGGGGCGAGAGACCCAGTACTTC. Translating gives CASSLSGQGRETQYF.

The rearrangement uses TRBV6-5 and TRBJ2-7; no definite D call. The germline V gene encodes CDR1 MNHEY and CDR2 SVGAGI. V was shortened by 6 bases and J by 4 bases, with 16 bases between the two germline ends. The CDR3 sequence is 14 residues long. CDR3: CASRAGMGPYEQYF. CDR3 nucleotide sequence: TGTGCCAGCAGGGCAGGAATGGGCCCTTACGAGCAGTACTTC.

The chain recombines TRBV5-1 with TRBJ2-2; 7 bases are a match to TRBD1. This CDR3 has 15 amino acids. Germline assignment: CDR1 SGHRS and CDR2 YFSETQ. J was trimmed by 1 base and V by 4 bases; bases with no gene match: 4. The CDR3 region is CASSPWTGNTGELFF. DNA of the CDR3: TGCGCCAGCAGCCCGTGGACAGGGAACACCGGGGAGCTGTTTTTT.

V usage is TRBV6-5 and J usage is TRBJ2-7, with TRBD2 matching over 7 bases. Per germline, CDR1 MNHEY and CDR2 SVGAGI. CDR3 length: 14 amino acids. V trimming: 5 bases; J trimming: 2 bases; junction bases outside the gene matches: 6. The CDR3 region has the DNA TGTGCCAGCAGTCGGGACGGGGGGACCTACGAGCAGTACTTC. Its protein is CASSRDGGTYEQYF.

This clone was seen once. V is TRBV7-4 and J is TRBJ2-7, with 14 positions matching TRBD2. J lost 4 bases, V lost 3 bases, and 14 bases had no gene match. The CDR3 is made up of 19 amino acids. The germline V gene has CDR1 SGHVT and CDR2 SQSDAQ. CDR3 DNA: TGTGCCAGCAGCTTTTGTGACCTGGGACTAGCGGGAGCTTTGTACGAGCAGTACTTC. Its translation: CASSFCDLGLAGALYEQYF.

In its sample, this clone was seen once. The V and J genes are TRBV20-1 and TRBJ1-1, with D hard to call. V was shortened by 5 bases and J by 3 bases, with 7 bases between the two germline ends. The CDR3 has 11 amino acids. CDR1 is DFQATT and CDR2 is SNEGSKA in the germline V gene (reference sequence). The CDR3 coding sequence is TGCAGTGCTCCGAGAGACACTGAAGCTTTCTTT. This sequence encodes CSAPRDTEAFF.

V gene TRBV6-1 combines with J gene TRBJ1-6; TRBD1 might be the D (6 bases). Trimming left V 4 bases short and J 8 bases short, with 9 bases between. CDR3 length equals 13 residues. The germline V gene has CDR1 MNHNS and CDR2 SASEGT. CDR3 coding DNA: TGTGCCAGCAGTGCGGCAGGGGATTCACCCCTCCACTTT. It encodes CASSAAGDSPLHF.

The chain has TRBV21-1 and TRBJ2-5; TRBD1, the D gene given by the table, was not confirmed from the DNA. TRBV21-1 is tagged as a pseudogene. This CDR3 has 17 amino acids. Here the CDR3 reads CASSMGRLIGYQETQYF. In nucleotides, the CDR3 is TGTGCCAGCAGCATGGGCCGGCTTATTGGGTACCAAGAGACCCAGTACTTC.

The gene calls are TRBV27 and TRBJ2-7; 14 bases match TRBD2. Trimming took 3 bases from V and 2 from J; bases not matched to a gene: 0. Germline assignment: CDR1 MNHEY and CDR2 SMNVEV (reference sequence). This CDR3 has 15 amino acids. CDR3 in DNA: TGTGCCAGCAGTTTGACTAGCGGGGGGGCCTACGAGCAGTACTTC. This gives the protein CASSLTSGGAYEQYF.